This T cell receptor (beta chain) was profiled in a study of blood T cell repertoires in COVID-19. Per the original methods: The assay estimated nucleated cells by amplifying reference gene primers. Some clones are missing from TCRdb's copy, which holds only in-frame ones; the method was immunoSEQ multiplex PCR. The V and J calls and the clone size are those of that table, but D and trimming were determined from the DNA. Of some 670,000 clones in the sample, approximately 90% were seen once. V lost 6 bases and J lost 5, with 10 bases in between. The CDR3 is made up of 12 amino acids. The germline CDR1 and CDR2 sequences are MDHEN and SYDVKM.

The V and J genes are TRBV28 and TRBJ1-1; D is undetermined. The sequence was collected from a woman under 30 with acute or convalescent COVID-19. Input material: peripheral blood. The CDR3 protein is CASSYDGTEAFF. Here the CDR3 DNA reads TGTGCCAGCAGCTACGACGGGACTGAAGCTTTCTTT.